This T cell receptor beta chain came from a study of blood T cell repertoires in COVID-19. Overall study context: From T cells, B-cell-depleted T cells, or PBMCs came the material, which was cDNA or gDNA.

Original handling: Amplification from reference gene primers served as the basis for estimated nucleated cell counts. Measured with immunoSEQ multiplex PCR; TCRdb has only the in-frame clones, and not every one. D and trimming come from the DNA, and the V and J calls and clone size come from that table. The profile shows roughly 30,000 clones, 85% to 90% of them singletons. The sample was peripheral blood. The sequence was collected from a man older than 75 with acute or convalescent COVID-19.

The CDR3 loop reads CASTPGPFYGYTF. For the CDR3, the DNA is TGTGCCAGCACCCCGGGGCCGTTCTATGGCTACACCTTC. The chain uses TRBV6-2 or TRBV6-3 and TRBJ1-2; D might be TRBD1 (5 bases). Per germline, CDR1 MNHEY and CDR2 SVGEGT. The CDR3 has 13 residues. Trimming took off 7 bases at V and 4 bases at J, with 13 bases between the two ends.